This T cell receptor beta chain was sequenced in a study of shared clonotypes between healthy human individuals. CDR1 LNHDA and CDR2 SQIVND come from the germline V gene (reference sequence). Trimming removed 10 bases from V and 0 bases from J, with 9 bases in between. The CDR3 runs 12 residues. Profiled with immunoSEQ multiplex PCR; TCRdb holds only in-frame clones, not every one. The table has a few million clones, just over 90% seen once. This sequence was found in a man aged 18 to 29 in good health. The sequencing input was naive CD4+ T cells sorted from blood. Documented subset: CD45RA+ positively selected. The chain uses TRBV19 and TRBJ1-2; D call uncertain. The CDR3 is CATHHPNYGYTF. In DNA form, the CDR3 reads TGTGCCACCCATCACCCTAACTATGGCTACACCTTC.